A single TCR beta chain is shown here with its context. The target of this receptor is not known. Base qualities are not at hand, and no much larger clone is one base apart. A patient counted as having stable Graves' hyperthyroidism if no progression to ophthalmopathy occurred over 18 months of follow-up. Hyperthyroidism patients were aged 18 to 65 years and newly diagnosed, with disease duration of less than 2 months. Any patient with an uncontrolled infection, another autoimmune disease, pregnancy or lactation was excluded. Diagnoses were based on clinical symptoms, serum thyroxine and TRAb, thyroid ultrasound and orbital computed tomography. Total RNA was extracted using Trizol reagent, and RNA quality was assessed on an Agilent 2100 Bioanalyzer. This sample stems from a study of T cells in Graves' hyperthyroidism and ophthalmopathy (dated by TCRdb to about 2019). About the investigation overall: TCR V-J signatures able to tell the groups apart were searched for in a discovery cohort of 100 or so patients, of whom 40 to 45 had Graves' ophthalmopathy and some 60 had stable Graves' hyperthyroidism. Prospective prediction of ophthalmopathy was tested in an independent validation cohort consisting of 18 hyperthyroidism patients and 15 to 17 patients who later progressed to ophthalmopathy. The 100 or so discovery patients were divided at random into training and test sets in a 7:3 ratio. In addition, the study compared T-cell repertoires in thyroid tissue and in blood from roughly 6 Graves' hyperthyroidism patients. After blood sampling, hyperthyroidism patients were treated with methimazole at a starting dose of 30 mg daily, and ophthalmopathy patients were treated with high-dose intravenous methylprednisolone. The paper reports TCR Vbeta CDR3 sequencing of over 120 peripheral blood samples: around 45 ophthalmopathy, fewer than 85 hyperthyroidism and around 17 progressor patients.

TCR beta CDR3 regions were amplified from RNA transcripts. The TCR CDR3 was subjected to a first round of RT-PCR using the HTBI primer set and the Qiagen OneStep RT-PCR kit. Libraries were constructed in a second round of multiplex PCR, after which size selection and purification were performed. The libraries were sequenced on an Illumina HiSeq2000 using paired-end 100 bp reads. Processing in the source paper ran as follows. Raw data were processed with SOAPnuke, discarding reads with adapters, uncalled bases, mean Phred below 15, or no exact constant-primer or identifier match. High-quality paired reads were merged using COPE v1.2.5, and each unique nucleotide sequence was defined as a clonotype. MiTCR v1.1 was used to align clonotypes to the IMGT TRBV, TRBD and TRBJ reference segments. The analysis was restricted to V-J combinations with a frequency above 0.0001, which together covered about 99% of the repertoires. A TCS score was defined as the ratio between F50 (clonal expansion) and ExV (chaos), using BLOSUM62-based TCRdist between CDR3 peptides within each V-J. Welch's t-statistics and random forest reduced roughly 500 V-J features to around 14, which were used in a naive Bayes classifier (R e1071). The similarity between thyroid and blood repertoires was quantified using the Morisita-Horn index. TCRdb ran its own pipeline on the public reads, namely fastp trimming at Q25 and MiXCR clone calling, and kept in-frame beta chains. Every CDR3 protein is listed once, alongside the most common genes and DNA of its rows. TCRdb's processing, not the study's, gives the V and J calls here. The sample includes about 98,000 distinct CDR3 sequences, with approximately 39% observed a single time. The top ten constitute about 10% of the sample.

General conclusions and limits of the study: Most expanded thyroid clonotypes (frequency above 0.001) were also detected in blood, suggesting blood repertoires may reflect thyroid immune responses. Ophthalmopathy was separated from stable hyperthyroidism by a 13 V-J signature model, with around 88% sensitivity and about 81% specificity obtained in cross-validation and 80%/75% obtained in testing. No statistical method was used to set the sample size in advance, and investigators knew the group allocation. In validation, the model predicted progression to ophthalmopathy a median of roughly 6.2 months before onset, with roughly 71% sensitivity and around 76% specificity.

From cysteine to phenylalanine, the CDR3 is 15 amino acids long. Just the 45-base CDR3 DNA is kept, in frame starting at base 1. Looking up the germline V gene (reference sequence) yields CDR1 LNHNV and CDR2 YYDKDF. V trim: 7 bases; J trim: 0 bases; unmatched bases: 6. The rearranged chain carries TRBV15 and TRBJ2-3; TRBD2 agrees with 8 junctional bases. Input material: peripheral blood or thyroid tissue (not recorded which). The receptor comes from a woman aged 25 to 39 with Graves' hyperthyroidism. The nucleotide sequence is TGTGCCACCACGCGGGGGGACTCTAGCACAGATACGCAGTATTTT. Its amino acids are CATTRGDSSTDTQYF.